This TCR beta chain was identified in a study of T cell repertoires in cytomegalovirus infection. About the research overall: Used in the study were CMV epitopes, some recently identified and HLA-C-restricted, others well-studied and HLA-B-restricted. Both a matching HLA type and CMV infection were indicated by public TCR beta signatures.

Via MiXCR, TCRdb re-called the reads, giving one row per CDR3 protein. The table records about 770,000 distinct CDR3 sequences, 25% to 35% of them present only once. In its sample, this clonotype was seen a few times. Its target is not known. The CDR3 sequence is 11 residues long. The germline V gene has CDR1 SQVTM and CDR2 ANQGSEA. V dropped 0 bases and J dropped 5 bases, with 5 bases sitting between them. The gene calls are TRBV29-1 and TRBJ2-7; D is ambiguous. The receptor comes from a human donor in good health (CMV status not recorded). Some clones in this sample may be carry-over from other donors' samples. Source: cultured CD8+ T cells from PBMCs, taken from culture after CMV antigen stimulation. CDR3 sequence (DNA): TGCAGCGTTGAAGATCGCAACGAGCAGTACTTC. Its translation: CSVEDRNEQYF.